The 21 T cell receptor beta chains below all came from one sample that was sequenced in a study of blood T cell repertoires in COVID-19. The table came from immunoSEQ multiplex PCR; TCRdb's copy has only in-frame clones and leaves some out. The sample lists 90,000 or so clones; less than 95% were seen once. Material: peripheral blood. These receptors originate from a man younger than 30 with COVID-19, enrolled during active disease.

The chain has TRBV27 and TRBJ2-7; D remains unclear. The CDR3 loop spans 15 amino acids. From germline, CDR1 is MNHEY and CDR2 SMNVEV (reference sequence). V was trimmed by 3 bases and J by 2 bases, leaving 14 bases between them. CDR3 nucleotides: TGTGCCAGCAGTTTTTACCCCGGCGGAACCTACGAGCAGTACTTC. The encoded protein is CASSFYPGGTYEQYF.

The genes are TRBV29-1 and TRBJ2-7, with TRBD1 identical over 10 bases. Looked up from germline, CDR1 is SQVTM and CDR2 is ANQGSEA. The CDR3 has 15 residues. V was pared by 5 bases and J by 1 base, with 8 bases of the junction left unmatched. CDR3 sequence: CSVSPGQGISYEQYF. CDR3 nucleotides: TGCAGCGTTTCCCCGGGACAGGGGATTTCCTACGAGCAGTACTTC.

A remark on this clone: One end of the junction fails to match germline, which may point to a read error. J is TRBJ1-1 and V is TRBV6-5; D is uncertain. Per the germline V gene, CDR1 is MNHEY and CDR2 is SVGAGI. The CDR3 consists of 11 residues. As DNA, the CDR3 is TGTGCCAGCAGGTCATCGACTGAAGCTTTTTTT. Translation gives CASRSSTEAFF.

This sequence joins TRBV28 and TRBJ2-1; D not resolved. The V gene's germline CDR1 is MDHEN and CDR2 SYDVKM. CDR3 length equals 18 residues. Trimming took 1 base from V and 10 from J, leaving 26 bases between them. CDR3: CASSLLGSPSPQSPEQFF. In nucleotides, the CDR3 is TGTGCCAGCAGTTTATTGGGCAGCCCGTCCCCTCAATCCCCCGAGCAGTTCTTC.

The chain is built from TRBV7-2 and TRBJ2-7, with 7 bases that match TRBD1. The CDR3 totals 14 residues. Germline V gene sequence: CDR1 SGHTA, CDR2 FQGNSA. V lost 5 bases and J lost 2; bases outside the gene matches: 6. Written as DNA, the CDR3 is TGTGCCAGCAGCAAGGGACAGATGCCCTACGAGCAGTACTTC. Its protein is CASSKGQMPYEQYF.

This clone has just a few counts. This rearrangement joins TRBV14 to TRBJ1-6; 8 positions agree with TRBD1. CDR1 and CDR2 (germline): SGHDN, FVKESK. With 5 bases clipped from V and 8 bases from J, the junction kept 5 bases outside the gene matches. This CDR3 is built from 14 residues. For the CDR3, the DNA is TGTGCCAGCAGCACCCGACAGGGGTATTCACCCCTCCACTTT. It encodes CASSTRQGYSPLHF.

The chain links TRBV4-1 to TRBJ2-3; TRBD1 matches at 12 bases. From germline, CDR1 is MGHRA and CDR2 YSYEKL. With V trimmed by 2 bases and J by 4 bases, 10 bases remained unmatched. The length of the CDR3 is 18 residues. CDR3 sequence: CASSQPPLRDRGPDTQYF. DNA of the CDR3: TGCGCCAGCAGCCAACCGCCATTACGGGACAGGGGGCCAGATACGCAGTATTTT.

The chain uses TRBV7-3 and TRBJ2-5; weak D call: TRBD2 (6 bases). This CDR3 region has 15 residues. Per the germline V gene, CDR1 is SGHTA and CDR2 is FQGTGA. Trimming left V 2 bases short and J 5 bases short, with 15 bases between. This chain's CDR3 is CASSLSGRGGETQYF. CDR3 DNA sequence: TGTGCCAGCAGCTTATCGGGGAGAGGAGGGGAGACCCAGTACTTC.

The J gene is TRBJ1-1, the V gene TRBV30; 9 bases line up with TRBD1. Trimming took 4 bases from V and 7 from J; bases not matched to a gene: 10. This CDR3 has 14 residues. CDR1 is GTSNPN, CDR2 SVGIG, per germline (reference sequence). In DNA form, the CDR3 reads TGTGCCTGGATTCCCTGGACAGGGGCGGTTGAAGCTTTCTTT. This encodes CAWIPWTGAVEAFF.

The chain carries TRBV6-5 and TRBJ1-2, with TRBD1 as a possible D gene (6 bases). The V and J ends lost 7 bases and 8 bases respectively, with 17 bases between them. CDR3 size: 13 residues. Germline values: CDR1 MNHEY, CDR2 SVGAGI. CDR3 sequence reads: CASTQTQGRGYTF. In DNA, the CDR3 is TGTGCCAGCACCCAAACCCAGGGGCGGGGCTACACCTTC.

V and J are TRBV9 and TRBJ1-6, with D uncertain. The CDR3 runs to 13 residues. V was clipped by 3 bases and J by 4 bases, with 5 bases between them. Per the germline V gene, CDR1 is SGDLS and CDR2 is YYNGEE. The chain's CDR3 is CASSDSYNSPLHF. The DNA for the CDR3 is TGTGCCAGCAGCGACAGTTATAATTCACCCCTCCACTTT.

V gene TRBV30 combines with J gene TRBJ2-7; a possible D gene is TRBD1 (5 bases). The germline gives CDR1 GTSNPN, CDR2 SVGIG (reference sequence). The V end was cut by 3 bases, the J end by 4 bases, with 7 bases between. CDR3 length: 11 amino acids. The CDR3 nucleotides are TGTGCCTGGAGGGACACATACGAGCAGTACTTC. The encoded protein is CAWRDTYEQYF.

The count of this clone is one. The J gene is TRBJ2-3, the V gene TRBV4-3, with TRBD2 matching over 13 bases. The trim removed 4 bases at V and 5 bases at J, leaving 6 bases unmatched. The CDR3 covers 16 residues. The germline gives CDR1 LGHNA, CDR2 YSLEER. CDR3: CASSPGLAGAGDTQYF. In DNA form, the CDR3 reads TGCGCCAGCAGCCCTGGACTAGCGGGAGCTGGAGATACGCAGTATTTT.

This clone was recorded only once. This chain connects TRBV10-1 to TRBJ2-5; 12 nucleotides line up with TRBD2. Germline V gives CDR1 WNHNN, CDR2 SYGVQD (reference sequence). The CDR3 covers 16 residues. V shed 4 bases and J 5 bases; nucleotides not matched to a gene: 8. The CDR3 region is CASSGSTSGGGETQYF. In DNA, the CDR3 is TGCGCCAGCAGTGGTTCGACTAGCGGGGGTGGGGAGACCCAGTACTTC.

In its sample, this clone was seen once. The chain joins TRBV7-3 to TRBJ2-7, with D possibly being TRBD1 (6 bases). Germline V gene lookup returns CDR1 SGHTA and CDR2 FQGTGA. The CDR3 runs to 13 residues. Deletions cut 0 bases from V and 4 bases from J, with 7 bases between. Here the CDR3 DNA reads TGTGCCAGCAGCTTAACGGGGGCATACGAGCAGTACTTC. It encodes CASSLTGAYEQYF.

The chain recombines TRBV7-2 with TRBJ1-1, with D hard to call. CDR1 and CDR2 from the germline V gene are SGHTA and FQGNSA. This CDR3 region has 13 residues. V was shortened by 3 bases and J by 7 bases, with 12 bases between the two germline ends. CDR3 bases: TGTGCCAGCAGCTTGATCCGGGGTAGTGAAGCTTTCTTT. Its protein is CASSLIRGSEAFF.

The rearrangement joins TRBV15 to TRBJ1-2, with 10 bases that match TRBD1. Germline V CDR1 and CDR2: LNHNV, YYDKDF (reference sequence). J gave up 5 bases and V 5 bases, and 5 bases lay outside the gene matches. CDR3 length equals 14 residues. The CDR3 DNA follows: TGTGCCACCAGCCCAGGGGACAGGGGATATGGCTACACCTTC. It yields the protein CATSPGDRGYGYTF.

This clone has only a few counts. The chain is built from TRBV9 and TRBJ2-1; the D gene is possibly TRBD1 (6 bases). V lost 0 bases to trimming and J lost 3 bases, with 19 bases between them. Per the germline V gene, CDR1 is SGDLS and CDR2 is YYNGEE. The CDR3 runs to 18 residues. The CDR3 nucleotides are TGTGCCAGCAGCGTAGGAACTACAGGGACCCCTTTCTACAATGAGCAGTTCTTC. Protein sequence: CASSVGTTGTPFYNEQFF.

The chain is built from TRBV28 and TRBJ1-5; a possible D gene is TRBD1 (6 bases). This CDR3 has 13 amino acids. Germline CDR1 MDHEN, CDR2 SYDVKM. With 3 bases removed from V and 7 bases from J, the gap between germline ends came to 10 bases. The CDR3: CASSFGGLQPQHF. For the CDR3, the DNA is TGTGCCAGCAGTTTCGGGGGGCTCCAGCCCCAGCATTTT. Looking up the rest from reference TRBV28 and TRBJ1-5 gives the full variable domain: DVKVTQSSRYLVKRTGEKVFLECVQDMDHENMFWYRQDPGLGLRLIYFSYDVKMKEKGDIPEGYSVSREKKERFSLILESASTNQTSMYLCASSFGGLQPQHFGDGTRLSIL.

The J gene is TRBJ2-3, the V gene TRBV29-1; D is perhaps TRBD2 (5 bases). In germline, CDR1 is SQVTM, CDR2 ANQGSEA. This CDR3 contains 14 residues. Between the trimmed V and J ends, which lost 4 bases and 3 bases, there was a span of 14 bases. The CDR3 region is CSVVVRAATDTQYF. The CDR3 coding sequence is TGCAGCGTTGTCGTCCGAGCGGCGACAGATACGCAGTATTTT.

The V call is TRBV29-1, the J call TRBJ1-4; possible D gene TRBD1, 5 bases. The CDR3 covers 11 residues. Trimming removed 6 bases at V and 13 bases at J, with 15 bases between. Germline-derived CDR1 and CDR2 are SQVTM and ANQGSEA. The DNA of the CDR3 is TGCAGCGTGGTCACAGGTTTAACACTGTTTTTT. It yields the protein CSVVTGLTLFF.